This T cell receptor beta chain was obtained from a study of shared clonotypes between healthy human individuals. Study-wide context: CD4 naive and memory got three plates each, CD8 naive two, CD8 memory one.

J lost 5 bases, V lost 0 bases, and 6 bases had no gene match. CDR3 length: 16 residues. CDR1 and CDR2 (germline): MGHRA, YSYEKL. Method: immunoSEQ multiplex PCR; TCRdb's copy keeps in-frame clones and lacks some. The profile shows 1.5 million to 1.9 million clones, 95% to 99% of them singletons. This chain joins TRBV4-1 and TRBJ2-3, with TRBD2 matching 9 bases. The sequence derives from a man aged 25 to 40 in good health. Material for sequencing was naive CD4+ T cells sorted from blood. Subset meaning: CD45RA+ positively selected. CDR3: CASSQEGTSREDTQYF. CDR3 DNA sequence: TGCGCCAGCAGCCAAGAAGGGACTAGCAGGGAAGATACGCAGTATTTT.